This entry concerns a single T cell receptor (beta chain). Antigen specificity is unknown. Stated time point: patch test 1, 2 weeks after DPC sensitization. Treatment in this sample: therapeutic diphenylcyclopropenone sensitization with weekly scalp DPC. These data belong to a study of human T cells and chemical hapten exposure. There are 14 residues in the CDR3. V lost 3 bases and J 7 bases, leaving 12 bases between the germline ends. Germline values: CDR1 WNHNN, CDR2 SYGVQD (reference sequence). TCRdb re-called the RACE reads with MiXCR, one entry per CDR3 protein. The sample lists approximately 79,000 distinct CDR3 sequences, about a tenth seen once, with approximately 1.4% in the top ten. Findings of the study overall: Versus controls, expanded TCRs had significantly more large CDR3 similarity clusters.

Sequenced material: whole blood, taken in connection with sensitization to the hapten diphenylcyclopropenone (DPC). The sequence was collected from a woman between 45 and 65 years old with alopecia areata. Some clones in this sample may be carry-over from other donors' samples. The chain uses TRBV10-1 and TRBJ2-2; no clear D gene. Here the CDR3 DNA reads TGCGCCAGCAGTGATGGTCAATGCAACGGGGAGCTGTTTTTT. It is translated as CASSDGQCNGELFF.